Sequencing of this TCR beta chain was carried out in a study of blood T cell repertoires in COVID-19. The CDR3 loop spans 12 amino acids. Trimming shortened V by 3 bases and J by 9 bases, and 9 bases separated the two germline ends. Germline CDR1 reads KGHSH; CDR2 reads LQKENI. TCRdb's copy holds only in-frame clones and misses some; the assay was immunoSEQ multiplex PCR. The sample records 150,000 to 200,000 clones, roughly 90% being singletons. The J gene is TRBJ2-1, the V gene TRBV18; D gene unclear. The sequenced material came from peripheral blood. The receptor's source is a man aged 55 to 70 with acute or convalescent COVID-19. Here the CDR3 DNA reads TGTGCCAGCTCACCCGGTTCGGGTGAGCAGTTCTTC. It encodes CASSPGSGEQFF.